This T cell receptor (beta chain) was sequenced in a study of T cell changes during pregnancy in multiple sclerosis (dated by TCRdb to between 2018 and 2020). Describing the broader study: Changes in the T cell repertoire over the course of pregnancy were examined in this study in women with multiple sclerosis.

The CDR3 runs 16 amino acids, cysteine and phenylalanine included. Solely the CDR3 DNA is kept, with 48 bases framed from the first base. V loses 0 bases, J loses 4 bases, and the germline ends lie 14 bases apart. From the germline V gene, CDR1 is SGDLS and CDR2 is YYNGEE. Libraries were constructed by the immunoSEQ multiplex PCR assay. In TCRdb, the immuneACCESS table is reduced to in-frame sequences with V and J assigned. These tables do not hold every clone; where another copy was compared, an unresolved V gene accounts for under half, and the others remain unexplained. The sample records fewer than 130,000 clones, approximately 93% of which are singletons. The top ten hold about 3% of the sample. In regard to this clone: Its antigen is currently not known. No base quality values were provided; no much bigger clone lies one nucleotide off.

The source was peripheral blood, collected after pregnancy. The receptor comes from a female donor with multiple sclerosis, enrolled in a pregnancy study. The chain is made from TRBV9 and TRBJ2-1, with the D gene too uncertain to name. At the DNA level, the sequence is TGTGCCAGCAGCGTAGATGAGTCCCCCGTTTACAATGAGCAGTTCTTC. The translation is CASSVDESPVYNEQFF.